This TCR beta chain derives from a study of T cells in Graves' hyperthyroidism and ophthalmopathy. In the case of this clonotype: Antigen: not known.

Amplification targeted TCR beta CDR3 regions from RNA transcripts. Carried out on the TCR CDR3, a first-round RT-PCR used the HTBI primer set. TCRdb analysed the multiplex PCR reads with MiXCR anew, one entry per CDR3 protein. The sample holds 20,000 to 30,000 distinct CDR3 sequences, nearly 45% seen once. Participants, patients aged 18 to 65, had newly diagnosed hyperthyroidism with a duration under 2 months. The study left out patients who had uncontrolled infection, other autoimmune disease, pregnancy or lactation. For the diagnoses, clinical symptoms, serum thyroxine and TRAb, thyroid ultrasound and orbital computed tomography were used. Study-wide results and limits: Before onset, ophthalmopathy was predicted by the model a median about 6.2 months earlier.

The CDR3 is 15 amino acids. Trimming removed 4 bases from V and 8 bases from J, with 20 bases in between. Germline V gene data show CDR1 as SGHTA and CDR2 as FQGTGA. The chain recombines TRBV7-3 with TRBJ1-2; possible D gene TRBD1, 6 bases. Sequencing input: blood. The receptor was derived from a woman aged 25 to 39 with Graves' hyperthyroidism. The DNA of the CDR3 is TGTGCCAGCAGCTCCACCGGGACAACCATCGGGGGCTACACCTTC. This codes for CASSSTGTTIGGYTF.